This TCR beta chain derives from a study of T cell changes during pregnancy in multiple sclerosis. Produced via immunoSEQ multiplex PCR; TCRdb's table is partial and in-frame only. The sample records about 59,000 clones, 80% to 95% being singletons. Specimen: CD4+ T cells from peripheral blood mononuclear cells, collected before pregnancy. The TCR sequence derives from a female donor with multiple sclerosis, enrolled in a pregnancy study.

DNA for the CDR3: TGTGCCACCAGCAGAGGCGGGGCAGATACGCAGTATTTT. It specifies CATSRGGADTQYF. V gene TRBV15 combines with J gene TRBJ2-3, with a weak D call TRBD2 (6 bases). The CDR3 extends over 13 amino acids. The germline V gene encodes CDR1 LNHNV and CDR2 YYDKDF (reference sequence). Trimming took 1 base from V and 4 from J, leaving 6 bases between them.